The sample holds a few counts of the clone carrying this TCR beta chain. The sample is drawn from a study of T-cell reconstitution after alpha-beta-depleted transplantation in children. This CDR3 contains 15 residues. The germline CDR1 and CDR2 sequences are SNHLY and FYNNEI. Trimming removed 4 bases from V and 0 bases from J, with 13 bases in between. The TCRbeta library was prepared with unique molecular identifiers. A single record per CDR3 protein comes from TCRdb applying MiXCR to the PCR reads. The sample consists of about 980,000 distinct CDR3 sequences, about 30% of them appearing once. Specimen: PBMCs, mostly from graft donor cells, collected 360 days after TCRalphabeta/CD19-depleted stem cell transplant. The rearrangement joins TRBV2 to TRBJ2-7; D may be TRBD1 or TRBD2 (5 bases each). The TCR sequence derives from a boy under two years old who had a stem cell transplant for SCID, so the T cells may come from the graft donor. This chain's CDR3 is CASSGDGLYSYEQYF. The CDR3 DNA sequence: TGTGCCAGCAGTGGGGACGGACTTTACTCCTACGAGCAGTACTTC.